A single sample gave rise to the 28 T cell receptor beta chains below, sequenced in a study of blood T cell repertoires in COVID-19. Clones were read by immunoSEQ multiplex PCR, and TCRdb kept only the in-frame ones, dropping some. The table has a few hundred thousand clones, roughly nine tenths seen once. Sequenced: PBMCs or T cells enriched from blood (not recorded which). These receptors all stem from a man aged 18 to 35 who had recovered from COVID-19.

This chain links TRBV5-1 with TRBJ2-3; a possible D gene is TRBD1 (5 bases). This CDR3 is 14 amino acids long. Looked up from germline, CDR1 is SGHRS and CDR2 is YFSETQ. The germline V and J ends were trimmed by 0 bases and 4 bases, with 9 bases remaining between them. CDR3 sequence (DNA): TGCGCCAGCAGCTTGGGACAGACTGCAGATACGCAGTATTTT. Translation: CASSLGQTADTQYF.

CDR3 coding DNA: TGTGCCAGCAGCTTTGGGCCCGACGAGCAGTACTTC. Its translation: CASSFGPDEQYF. This rearrangement joins TRBV7-9 to TRBJ2-7; D ambiguous. Germline CDR1 reads SEHNR; CDR2 reads FQNEAQ (reference sequence). V lost 3 bases to trimming and J lost 5 bases, with 8 bases between them. The CDR3 is 12 amino acids.

This chain joins TRBV6-5 and TRBJ1-1, with D perhaps matching TRBD1 (6 bases). There are 13 residues in the CDR3. V lost 8 bases and J lost 5, with 15 bases in between. CDR1 MNHEY and CDR2 SVGAGI come from the germline V gene. For the CDR3, the DNA is TGTGCCAGCGTATCCGGGACACCAACTGAAGCTTTCTTT. Protein product: CASVSGTPTEAFF.

This clone has just one count. The rearrangement uses TRBV18 and TRBJ2-5; a weak D match, TRBD2 (6 bases). This CDR3 is 15 amino acids long. Germline V CDR1 and CDR2: KGHSH, LQKENI. The ends were cut back, 2 bases at V and 7 bases at J, with 17 bases in the middle. The CDR3 protein is CASSPAAGRRGTQYF. In nucleotides, the CDR3 is TGTGCCAGCTCACCAGCGGCGGGACGAAGGGGGACCCAGTACTTC.

The rearrangement links TRBV4-1 to TRBJ2-1; D gene ambiguous. Germline V gives CDR1 MGHRA, CDR2 YSYEKL. This CDR3 comprises 14 residues. Trimming took off 5 bases at V and 4 bases at J, with 12 bases between the two ends. The CDR3 spells CASSSLQVYNEQFF. The CDR3 region has the DNA TGCGCCAGCAGCTCGCTTCAGGTTTACAATGAGCAGTTCTTC.

V gene TRBV15 combines with J gene TRBJ1-1; D gene ambiguous. From germline, CDR1 is LNHNV and CDR2 YYDKDF (reference sequence). This CDR3 is built from 13 residues. The V and J ends lost 2 bases and 11 bases respectively, with 15 bases between them. DNA for the CDR3: TGTGCCACCAGCAGACGTATACCACCGCGGGCTTTCTTT. Residues: CATSRRIPPRAFF.

J is TRBJ2-1 and V is TRBV12-5, with 7 bases aligning to TRBD1. Germline V gives CDR1 LGHNT, CDR2 FRNRAP. Losses at the gene ends were 4 bases for V and 0 bases for J; bases not matched to a gene: 6. The CDR3 is made up of 16 amino acids. CDR3 DNA sequence: TGTGCTAGTGGTTGGACAGGCCAAACCTCCTACAATGAGCAGTTCTTC. As protein: CASGWTGQTSYNEQFF.

The V and J genes are TRBV9 and TRBJ1-4; D is ambiguous. V was clipped by 4 bases and J by 3 bases, with 16 bases between them. This CDR3 contains 16 residues. Per the germline V gene, CDR1 is SGDLS and CDR2 is YYNGEE. This CDR3 reads CASSPAGSIANEKLFF. The CDR3 bases are TGTGCCAGCAGCCCCGCCGGTTCGATCGCTAATGAAAAACTGTTTTTT.

The chain is built from TRBV28 and TRBJ2-7, with D perhaps matching TRBD1 (6 bases). This CDR3 region has 12 residues. Germline CDR1 MDHEN, CDR2 SYDVKM. Trimming stripped 2 bases from V and 6 bases from J, with 8 bases between. The CDR3 spells CASSLGTPEQYF. The CDR3 DNA is TGTGCCAGCAGTTTAGGGACACCCGAGCAGTACTTC.

The table lists this clone with a count of one. This chain connects TRBV5-1 to TRBJ2-3, with TRBD2 identical over 8 bases. Germline V lookup: CDR1 SGHRS, CDR2 YFSETQ. CDR3 length: 15 amino acids. J was trimmed by 3 bases and V by 4 bases; bases with no gene match: 7. CDR3 coding DNA: TGCGCCAGCAGCCTACCGACTAGCGAGACAGATACGCAGTATTTT. This gives the protein CASSLPTSETDTQYF.

The rearrangement joins TRBV5-1 to TRBJ1-1; D is uncertain. The length of the CDR3 is 14 residues. The germline V and J ends were trimmed by 0 bases and 6 bases, with 12 bases remaining between them. CDR1 is SGHRS and CDR2 is YFSETQ in the germline V gene. CDR3 sequence (DNA): TGCGCCAGCAGCTTGGGACAACCGAGCTCTGAAGCTTTCTTT. Its protein is CASSLGQPSSEAFF. Filled out from reference TRBV5-1 and TRBJ1-1, the complete variable domain reads KAGVTQTPRYLIKTRGQQVTLSCSPISGHRSVSWYQQTPGQGLQFLFEYFSETQRNKGNFPGRFSGRQFSNSRSEMNVSTLELGDSALYLCASSLGQPSSEAFFGQGTRLTVV.

The chain combines TRBV28 with TRBJ2-1; 9 positions match TRBD2. The junction had 19 bases not matched to a gene; V was cut back by 5 bases and J by 8 bases. The CDR3 contains 18 residues. CDR1 MDHEN and CDR2 SYDVKM come from the germline V gene. CDR3: CASSAASAGGRALDEQFF. CDR3 coding DNA: TGTGCCAGCAGTGCCGCCTCGGCGGGCGGGAGGGCCCTCGATGAGCAGTTCTTC.

The chain couples TRBV28 to TRBJ2-7, with 9 positions matching TRBD1. The length of the CDR3 is 14 residues. Germline trimming cut 7 bases from V and 5 bases from J; bases unmatched to any gene: 9. Germline loops: CDR1 MDHEN, CDR2 SYDVKM. The CDR3 coding sequence is TGTGCCAGCACCCAGAGGACAGGGGCCCACGAGCAGTACTTC. Translating gives CASTQRTGAHEQYF.

V usage is TRBV4-3 and J usage is TRBJ2-7, with 9 nucleotides matching TRBD2. The length of the CDR3 is 19 residues. Germline V gives CDR1 LGHNA, CDR2 YSLEER. Germline trimming cut 0 bases from V and 6 bases from J; bases unmatched to any gene: 18. CDR3 DNA sequence: TGCGCCAGCAGCCAAGATGTAGAAGCGGGAGGCCTCCCTCCCCCCGAGCAGTACTTC. Protein sequence: CASSQDVEAGGLPPPEQYF.

CDR3: CASSLSTGGEQYF. CDR3 nucleotide sequence: TGTGCCAGTAGCCTATCGACAGGTGGGGAGCAGTACTTC. The chain links TRBV19 to TRBJ2-7; D is perhaps TRBD1 (6 bases). V lost 6 bases to trimming and J lost 7 bases, with 16 bases between them. Germline V CDR1 and CDR2: LNHDA, SQIVND (reference sequence). The CDR3 consists of 13 residues.

The V gene is TRBV2, the J gene TRBJ2-7, with 9 bases identical to TRBD2. Germline assignment: CDR1 SNHLY and CDR2 FYNNEI. The J segment lost 5 bases and the V segment lost 6 bases, leaving 2 bases of the junction unmatched. The CDR3 has 12 amino acids. The CDR3 reads CASRLAGDEQYF. The CDR3 DNA sequence: TGTGCCAGCAGATTAGCGGGGGACGAGCAGTACTTC.

The J gene is TRBJ1-2, the V gene TRBV7-9, with 9 nucleotides matching TRBD1. The germline gives CDR1 SEHNR, CDR2 FQNEAQ (reference sequence). With 5 bases clipped from V and 3 bases from J, the junction kept 7 bases outside the gene matches. The CDR3 sequence is 15 residues long. CDR3 DNA: TGTGCCAGCAGCCCTACACAGGGGGCCGACTATGGCTACACCTTC. This gives the protein CASSPTQGADYGYTF.

This chain links TRBV7-6 with TRBJ2-1; TRBD1 is a possible D gene (6 bases). Germline V gene sequence: CDR1 SGHVS, CDR2 FNYEAQ. This CDR3 is 12 amino acids long. V shed 6 bases and J shed 6 bases, with 9 bases lying between them. DNA of the CDR3: TGTGCCAGCAGACTACAGGGCAATGAGCAGTTCTTC. This codes for CASRLQGNEQFF.

This chain connects TRBV5-1 to TRBJ2-3; 7 nucleotides align to TRBD2. This CDR3 is built from 16 residues. Germline V gene sequence: CDR1 SGHRS, CDR2 YFSETQ. V lost 1 base, J lost 3 bases, and 8 bases stayed unmatched. CDR3 residues: CASSLNGGGSTDTQYF. The CDR3 nucleotides are TGCGCCAGCAGCTTGAATGGTGGCGGGAGTACAGATACGCAGTATTTT.

The chain employs TRBV5-6 and TRBJ2-7; 10 bases fit TRBD2. Germline CDR1 reads SGHDT; CDR2 reads YYEEEE. The junction had 3 bases not matched to a gene; V was cut back by 4 bases and J by 2 bases. The CDR3 has 14 amino acids. CDR3: CASSRTSGTYEQYF. The CDR3 DNA sequence: TGTGCCAGCAGCCGGACTAGCGGAACCTACGAGCAGTACTTC.

The V and J genes are TRBV6-5 and TRBJ1-1; unclear D gene. The CDR3 has 15 residues. The V and J ends lost 6 bases and 1 base respectively, with 15 bases between them. Looked up from germline, CDR1 is MNHEY and CDR2 is SVGAGI. The CDR3 nucleotides read TGTGCCAGCAGCCTAGTAGTATCCACGAACACTGAAGCTTTCTTT. Its translation is CASSLVVSTNTEAFF.

The V and J genes are TRBV15 and TRBJ1-6, with a weak D call TRBD1 (5 bases). Between the trimmed V and J ends, which lost 8 bases and 12 bases, there was a span of 26 bases. This CDR3 region has 16 residues. Germline assignment: CDR1 LNHNV and CDR2 YYDKDF (reference sequence). This CDR3 is CATGRLGVGGFLPLHF. CDR3 in DNA: TGTGCCACCGGGAGATTGGGGGTCGGGGGGTTCCTACCCCTCCACTTT. Together with reference TRBV15 and TRBJ1-6, the CDR3 gives the full variable domain: DAMVIQNPRYQVTQFGKPVTLSCSQTLNHNVMYWYQQKSSQAPKLLFHYYDKDFNNEADTPDNFQSRRPNTSFCFLDIRSPGLGDTAMYLCATGRLGVGGFLPLHFGNGTRLTVT.

The genes are TRBV6-2 or TRBV6-3 and TRBJ1-2; D might be TRBD1 (6 bases). The germline CDR1 and CDR2 sequences are MNHEY and SVGEGT. The CDR3 length is 13 residues. Trimming shortened V by 1 base and J by 8 bases, and 11 bases separated the two germline ends. The CDR3 loop is CASSYYREEGYTF. DNA for the CDR3: TGTGCCAGCAGTTACTACAGGGAAGAGGGCTACACCTTC.

The gene calls are TRBV24-1 and TRBJ2-7; a weak D match, TRBD2 (6 bases). V lost 0 bases and J 7 bases, leaving 12 bases between the germline ends. The CDR3 sequence is 14 residues long. Germline CDR1 is KGHDR and CDR2 is SFDVKD. The CDR3 reads CATSDLDGSGEQYF. DNA of the CDR3: TGTGCCACCAGTGATTTGGACGGGAGCGGAGAGCAGTACTTC.

The chain is built from TRBV9 and TRBJ2-5; possible D gene TRBD2, 6 bases. The CDR3 contains 17 residues. CDR1 SGDLS and CDR2 YYNGEE come from the germline V gene. V was pared by 4 bases and J by 1 base, with 20 bases between. Here the CDR3 reads CASSPLGGSGFQETQYF. The DNA for the CDR3 is TGTGCCAGCAGCCCTCTGGGAGGTTCTGGGTTCCAAGAGACCCAGTACTTC. Supplemented by reference TRBV9 and TRBJ2-5, the full variable domain reads DSGVTQTPKHLITATGQRVTLRCSPRSGDLSVYWYQQSLDQGLQFLIQYYNGEERAKGNILERFSAQQFPDLHSELNLSSLELGDSALYFCASSPLGGSGFQETQYFGPGTRLLVL.

This clone was picked up one time. This chain connects TRBV10-3 to TRBJ1-2, with unresolved D. Germline CDR1 is ENHRY and CDR2 is SYGVKD. This CDR3 has 11 residues. The V and J ends lost 6 bases and 2 bases respectively, with 4 bases between them. CDR3: CAISANYGYTF. CDR3 nucleotides: TGTGCCATCAGCGCGAACTATGGCTACACCTTC.

The CDR3 DNA is TGTGCCAGCAGCTCCGGAAGGGGTCGAACTGAAGCTTTCTTT. Translated, it gives CASSSGRGRTEAFF. This chain links TRBV5-4 with TRBJ1-1, with a tentative D call TRBD1 (5 bases). Trimming cost V 3 bases and J 5 bases, with 14 bases left between them. Per the germline V gene, CDR1 is SGHNT and CDR2 is YYREEE (reference sequence). CDR3 size: 14 residues.

This clone was detected only a few times. The gene calls are TRBV9 and TRBJ2-1, with 9 bases lining up with TRBD2. The CDR3 has 15 residues. In germline, CDR1 is SGDLS, CDR2 YYNGEE. V lost 4 bases to trimming and J lost 3 bases; unmatched junction nucleotides: 5. DNA of the CDR3: TGTGCCAGCAGCAGTACTAGCGGGTACTACAATGAGCAGTTCTTC. It yields the protein CASSSTSGYYNEQFF.